The TCR beta chain described here comes from a study of blood T cell repertoires in COVID-19. Across the study: Acute and convalescent COVID-19 samples came from the United States, Italy and Spain. Sources were T cells, B-cell-depleted T cells, or PBMCs; the material itself was cDNA or gDNA.

As originally analysed: Scientists estimated how many nucleated cells there were by amplifying reference gene primers. Produced via immunoSEQ multiplex PCR; TCRdb's table is partial and in-frame only. V and J calls and clone size are as listed in that table; D and trimming were resolved from the DNA. The table shows approximately 100,000 clones, with approximately 80% occurring only once. The CDR3 totals 14 residues. V was clipped by 5 bases and J by 10 bases, with 17 bases between them. The germline V gene encodes CDR1 LNHDA and CDR2 SQIVND (reference sequence). This clonotype originated in a woman in her fifties or sixties with acute or convalescent COVID-19. The chain couples TRBV19 to TRBJ1-4; maybe TRBD1 (5 bases). Sequencing used peripheral blood. CDR3 sequence reads: CASSFGGVLSKLFF. The CDR3 region has the DNA TGTGCCAGTAGTTTTGGAGGGGTTTTGTCAAAACTGTTTTTT.